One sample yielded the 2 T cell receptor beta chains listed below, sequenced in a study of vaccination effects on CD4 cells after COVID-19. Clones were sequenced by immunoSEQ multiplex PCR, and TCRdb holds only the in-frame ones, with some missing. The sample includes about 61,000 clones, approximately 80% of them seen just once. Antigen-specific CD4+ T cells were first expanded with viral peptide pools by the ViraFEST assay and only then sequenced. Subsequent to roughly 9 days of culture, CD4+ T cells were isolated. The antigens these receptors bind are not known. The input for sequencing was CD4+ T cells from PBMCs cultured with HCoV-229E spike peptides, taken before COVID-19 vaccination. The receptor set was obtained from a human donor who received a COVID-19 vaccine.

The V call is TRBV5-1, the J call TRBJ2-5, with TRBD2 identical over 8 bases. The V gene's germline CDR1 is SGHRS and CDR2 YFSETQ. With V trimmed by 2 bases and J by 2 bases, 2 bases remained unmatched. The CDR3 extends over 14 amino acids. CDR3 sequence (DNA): TGCGCCAGCAGCTTAGCGGGGGTTCAAGAGACCCAGTACTTC. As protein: CASSLAGVQETQYF. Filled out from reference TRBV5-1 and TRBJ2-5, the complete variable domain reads KAGVTQTPRYLIKTRGQQVTLSCSPISGHRSVSWYQQTPGQGLQFLFEYFSETQRNKGNFPGRFSGRQFSNSRSEMNVSTLELGDSALYLCASSLAGVQETQYFGPGTRLLVL.

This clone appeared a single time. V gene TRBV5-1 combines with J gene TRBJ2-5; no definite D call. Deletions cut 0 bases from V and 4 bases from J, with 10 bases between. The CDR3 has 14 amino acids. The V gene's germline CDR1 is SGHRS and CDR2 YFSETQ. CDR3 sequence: CASSLGVGSETQYF. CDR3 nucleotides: TGCGCCAGCAGCTTGGGGGTAGGGTCAGAGACCCAGTACTTC. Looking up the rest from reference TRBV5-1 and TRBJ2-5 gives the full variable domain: KAGVTQTPRYLIKTRGQQVTLSCSPISGHRSVSWYQQTPGQGLQFLFEYFSETQRNKGNFPGRFSGRQFSNSRSEMNVSTLELGDSALYLCASSLGVGSETQYFGPGTRLLVL.